Below, 7 T cell receptor beta chains from the same sample are listed, as sequenced in a study of T cells in Graves' hyperthyroidism and ophthalmopathy. Amplification of TCR beta CDR3 regions used RNA as the template. When the TCR CDR3 underwent first-round RT-PCR, the HTBI primer set was used. Each CDR3 protein gets one entry after TCRdb re-called the multiplex PCR reads with MiXCR. The table lists around 580,000 distinct CDR3 sequences, around 17% of them singletons. Source material: blood. Receptors were obtained from a woman under 30 with Graves' hyperthyroidism.

The genes are TRBV30 and TRBJ2-3, with TRBD2 identical over 7 bases. Trimming cost V 6 bases and J 4 bases; bases outside gene matches: 7. Looked up from germline, CDR1 is GTSNPN and CDR2 is SVGIG (reference sequence). This CDR3 comprises 13 residues. The CDR3 reads CACDLTSADTQYF. The CDR3 coding sequence is TGTGCCTGTGATCTCACTAGCGCAGATACGCAGTATTTT.

The V gene is TRBV29-1, the J gene TRBJ2-5, with 9 bases that match TRBD1. Unmatched junction bases numbered 6, after V lost 4 bases and J lost 6 bases. The CDR3 has 13 amino acids. The germline gives CDR1 SQVTM, CDR2 ANQGSEA. This CDR3 is CSVVTGGGQTQYF. CDR3 in DNA: TGCAGCGTTGTGACAGGGGGGGGACAGACCCAGTACTTC.

This clonotype was seen more than once but under ten times. The DNA for the CDR3 is TGCAGTGCTAGTGCTAGCGGTTCGACCCAGTACTTC. Its protein is CSASASGSTQYF. The chain couples TRBV20-1 to TRBJ2-5; TRBD2 aligns across 7 bases. The CDR3 extends over 12 amino acids. From germline, CDR1 is DFQATT and CDR2 SNEGSKA (reference sequence). The V and J ends lost 3 bases and 7 bases, in that order; junction bases with no gene match: 5.

This clonotype is a singleton in its sample. The V gene is TRBV20-1, the J gene TRBJ2-2, with 7 bases lining up with TRBD1. The V gene's germline CDR1 is DFQATT and CDR2 SNEGSKA (reference sequence). The J segment lost 0 bases and the V segment lost 5 bases, leaving 3 bases of the junction unmatched. This CDR3 is built from 14 residues. The CDR3 loop reads CSAGDSPNTGELFF. In DNA, the CDR3 is TGCAGTGCTGGGGACAGCCCGAACACCGGGGAGCTGTTTTTT.

The J gene is TRBJ2-7, the V gene TRBV27; no definite D call. V lost 2 bases and J 2 bases, leaving 10 bases between the germline ends. The CDR3 sequence is 14 residues long. Germline V CDR1 and CDR2: MNHEY, SMNVEV (reference sequence). CDR3 DNA: TGTGCCAGCAGTTTAGCAGCATACACCTACGAGCAGTACTTC. Protein sequence: CASSLAAYTYEQYF.

This clonotype occurred many times. The gene calls are TRBV28 and TRBJ2-1; 12 positions agree with TRBD2. The J segment lost 10 bases and the V segment lost 7 bases, leaving 14 bases of the junction unmatched. The CDR3 loop spans 16 amino acids. Germline CDR1 reads MDHEN; CDR2 reads SYDVKM. The CDR3 is CASIRRLAGGQSEQFF. DNA of the CDR3: TGTGCCAGCATCCGACGGCTAGCGGGAGGGCAGAGCGAGCAGTTCTTC. The entire variable domain, with the rest obtained from reference TRBV28 and TRBJ2-1, is as follows: DVKVTQSSRYLVKRTGEKVFLECVQDMDHENMFWYRQDPGLGLRLIYFSYDVKMKEKGDIPEGYSVSREKKERFSLILESASTNQTSMYLCASIRRLAGGQSEQFFGPGTRLTVL.

About this clonotype: This clone may be a read error of a much larger clone one base away. V and J are TRBV28 and TRBJ2-7; 8 bases match TRBD1. The CDR3 consists of 15 residues. From germline, CDR1 is MDHEN and CDR2 SYDVKM. CDR3 sequence reads: CVSSSGGTPGDEQYF. The CDR3 region has the DNA TGTGTCAGCAGCTCAGGGGGCACACCGGGGGACGAGCAGTACTTC.